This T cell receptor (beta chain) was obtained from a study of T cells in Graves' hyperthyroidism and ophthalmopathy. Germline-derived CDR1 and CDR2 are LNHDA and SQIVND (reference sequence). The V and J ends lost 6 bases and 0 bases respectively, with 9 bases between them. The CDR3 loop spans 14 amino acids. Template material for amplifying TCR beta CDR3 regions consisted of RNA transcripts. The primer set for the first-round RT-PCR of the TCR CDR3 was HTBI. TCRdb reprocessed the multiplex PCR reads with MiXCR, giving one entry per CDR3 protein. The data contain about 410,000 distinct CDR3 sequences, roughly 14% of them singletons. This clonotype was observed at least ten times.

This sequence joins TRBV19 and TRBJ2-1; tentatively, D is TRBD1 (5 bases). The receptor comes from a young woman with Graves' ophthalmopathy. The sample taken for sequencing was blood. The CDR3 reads CASRKGNSYNEQFF. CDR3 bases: TGTGCCAGTAGGAAGGGGAACTCCTACAATGAGCAGTTCTTC.